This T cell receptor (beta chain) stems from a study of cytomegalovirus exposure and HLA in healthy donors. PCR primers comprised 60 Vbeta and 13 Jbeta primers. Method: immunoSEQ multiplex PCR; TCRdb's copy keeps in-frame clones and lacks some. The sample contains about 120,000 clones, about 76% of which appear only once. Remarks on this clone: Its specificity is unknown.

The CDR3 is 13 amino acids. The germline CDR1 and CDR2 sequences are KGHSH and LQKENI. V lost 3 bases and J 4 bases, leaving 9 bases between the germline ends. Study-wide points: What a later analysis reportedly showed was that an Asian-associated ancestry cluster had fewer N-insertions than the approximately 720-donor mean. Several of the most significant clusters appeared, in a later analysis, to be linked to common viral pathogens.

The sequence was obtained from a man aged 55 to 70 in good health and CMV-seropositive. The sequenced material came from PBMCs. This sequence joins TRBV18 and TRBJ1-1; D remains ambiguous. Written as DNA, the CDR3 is TGTGCCAGCTCACCGACTATGAGCACTGAAGCTTTCTTT. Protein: CASSPTMSTEAFF.